What follows is one TCR beta chain and its context. Then a second PCR, running about 6 to 11 cycles, was carried out with a sample-barcoded 5' primer and a J-beta primer mix. TCRdb fed the 5' RACE reads into MiXCR, producing one record per CDR3 protein. Of 1 million to 1.2 million distinct CDR3 sequences in the sample, under 40% were seen once. The data were obtained in a study of blood T cells in healthy people across ages. Whole-study context: Capture via template switching afforded approximately one barcoded beta molecule per two T cells.

The source of this sequence is a man between 18 and 29 years old in good health. Sequenced sample: blood.

CDR3 sequence reads: CASFHGPSQGPVDTQYF. CDR3 sequence (DNA): TGTGCCAGCTTCCATGGCCCCTCACAGGGGCCCGTAGATACGCAGTATTTT. The V and J genes are TRBV6-1 and TRBJ2-3; 7 bases fit TRBD1. The J segment lost 5 bases and the V segment lost 8 bases, leaving 19 bases of the junction unmatched. Per germline, CDR1 MNHNS and CDR2 SASEGT. The CDR3 sequence is 17 residues long.